This TCR beta chain was captured by sequencing in a study of CD8 T cells in ankylosing spondylitis. Of note for this clonotype: Its matching antigen is unknown.

The germline V gene has CDR1 ENHRY and CDR2 SYGVKD. The CDR3 contains 13 residues. The J segment lost 4 bases and the V segment lost 5 bases, leaving 5 bases of the junction unmatched. Whole-study findings and limits: Clones that were linked to disease were CD8+ and were relatively rare in peripheral blood. Prior literature has documented some motif variants in synovial fluid and blood from reactive arthritis.

5'-RACE, quantitative and with molecular barcodes, yielded the TCR beta libraries. TCRdb reprocessed the 5' RACE reads via MiXCR and lists one record per CDR3 protein. The data hold just under 350,000 distinct CDR3 sequences, with roughly 14% observed a single time. This sequence joins TRBV10-3 and TRBJ2-7, with 7 bases aligning to TRBD2. Sequences were obtained from blood, either unsorted or a sorted T cell fraction (not recorded which). The receptor was isolated from a male donor with ankylosing spondylitis or in good health (not recorded which). The CDR3 reads CAISISGGYEQYF. In nucleotides, the CDR3 is TGTGCCATCAGTATCTCGGGGGGATACGAGCAGTACTTC.